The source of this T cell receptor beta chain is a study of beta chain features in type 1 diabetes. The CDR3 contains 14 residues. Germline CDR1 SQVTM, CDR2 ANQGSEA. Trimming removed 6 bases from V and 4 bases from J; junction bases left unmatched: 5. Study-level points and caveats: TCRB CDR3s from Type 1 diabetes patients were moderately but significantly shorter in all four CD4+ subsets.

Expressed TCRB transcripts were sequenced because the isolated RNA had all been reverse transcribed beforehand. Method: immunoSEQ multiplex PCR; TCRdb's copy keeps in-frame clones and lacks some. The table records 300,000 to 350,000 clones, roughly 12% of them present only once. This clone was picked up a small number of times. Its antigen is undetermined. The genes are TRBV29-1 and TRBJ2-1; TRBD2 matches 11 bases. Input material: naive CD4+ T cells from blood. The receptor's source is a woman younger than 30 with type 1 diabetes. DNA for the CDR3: TGCAGCGTGGGGGGGACTAGCGGATACAATGAGCAGTTCTTC. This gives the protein CSVGGTSGYNEQFF.